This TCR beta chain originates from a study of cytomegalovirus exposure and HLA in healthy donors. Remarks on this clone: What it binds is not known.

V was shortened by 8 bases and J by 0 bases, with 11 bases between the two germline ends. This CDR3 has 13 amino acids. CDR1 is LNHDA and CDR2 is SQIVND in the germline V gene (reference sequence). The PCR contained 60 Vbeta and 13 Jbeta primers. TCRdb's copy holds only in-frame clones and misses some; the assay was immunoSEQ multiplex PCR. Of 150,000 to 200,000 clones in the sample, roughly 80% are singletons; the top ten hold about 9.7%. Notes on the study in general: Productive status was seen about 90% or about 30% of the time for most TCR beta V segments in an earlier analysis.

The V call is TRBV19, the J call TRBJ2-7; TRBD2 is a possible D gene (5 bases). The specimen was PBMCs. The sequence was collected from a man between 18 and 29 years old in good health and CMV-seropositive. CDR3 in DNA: TGTGCCAGTCGGAGCGGTCTCTCCTACGAGCAGTACTTC. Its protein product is CASRSGLSYEQYF.